One TCR beta chain is described in this entry. Its specific antigen is unknown. No base-level quality is on record; no much larger clone is a single base apart. The sample is drawn from a study of blood T cell repertoires in COVID-19 (dated by TCRdb to 2019 to 2021). Turning to the overall study: Samples covering the acute and convalescent phases of COVID-19 were provided by collaborators in the United States, Italy and Spain. Samples came from the ongoing ImmuneRACE study (first 160 participants) plus 1,254 subjects from 6 global collaborators. HLA class I and class II types, where available, came from metadata supplied by the sample provider rather than from assay-based typing. The repertoires were released in a freely available public database intended as a resource for research on the immune response to SARS-CoV-2. The prospective study material was composed of cDNA or gDNA derived from T cells, B-cell-depleted T cells, or PBMCs. A de-identified subject ID, COVID-19 status, age in years and sex were almost always included in the sample metadata. The dataset comprised deeply sampled blood TCRbeta repertoires from subjects exposed to, actively infected with, or recovered from COVID-19. The paper's findings and limits, for the study overall: The quantity of clinical and demographic metadata differed by source and by participant and was supplied without curation.

The germline V gene specifies MNHEY as CDR1 and SVGEGT as CDR2. The junction shows trimming of 2 bases on V and 7 bases on J, plus 14 bases between the germline ends. Including the terminal cysteine and phenylalanine, the CDR3 comprises 14 residues. Solely the CDR3 DNA is kept, with 42 bases framed from the first base. One collaborating source in Seattle enrolled patients during active infection and followed them longitudinally through the course of disease. Collaborating institutions collected whole blood in K2EDTA tubes following their own protocols. For TCRbeta analysis, collaborators shipped samples in one of three forms: frozen whole blood, isolated PBMCs, or DNA extracted from either of those sample types. The immunoSEQ Assay, a bias-controlled multiplex PCR, was used to amplify TCRbeta CDR3 regions from genomic DNA. In the paper's pipeline: The number of nucleated cells in each sample was estimated by amplification of reference gene primers within the assay. To quantify the absolute abundance of each unique TCRbeta CDR3 rearrangement, sequence reads were collapsed and filtered. For each sample, productive Simpson clonality was calculated by taking the square root of Simpson's diversity index across productive rearrangements. TCRdb provides this immuneACCESS table in a form limited to in-frame rearrangements. Some clones are lacking; in checked studies, under half of them reflect an unresolved V gene, and why the rest are absent is not known. That table gives V, J and clone size, and the DNA gave D and trimming. Recorded for this sample are about 130,000 clones; around 85% of them occurred a single time. Approximately 3% of the sample comes from the top ten.

The sequenced sample consisted of peripheral blood. Here the chain combines TRBV6-2 or TRBV6-3 and TRBJ1-1; there is no confident call for the D gene. The receptor was derived from a woman older than 75 with COVID-19, enrolled during active disease. The DNA sequence is TGTGCCAGCAGTTACGGGTTGGGGAGGAGTGAAGCTTTCTTT. Translated, this gives CASSYGLGRSEAFF.